This T cell receptor beta chain was obtained from a study of vaccination and CD4 T cells after COVID-19. The time point here: late sampling 161 to 241 days after vaccination in a few convalescent patients. V lost 5 bases to trimming and J lost 5 bases; unmatched junction nucleotides: 11. Germline lookup yields CDR1 LNHNV and CDR2 YYDKDF (reference sequence). CDR3 length equals 16 residues. TCRdb itself ran the PCR reads through MiXCR, one entry per CDR3 protein. The profile shows 35,000 to 45,000 distinct CDR3 sequences, 36% of them singletons. The clonotype originates from a human donor who had recovered from COVID-19. Sequenced material: CD4+ T cells from blood, taken about 7 months after SARS-CoV-2 vaccination. The chain uses TRBV15 and TRBJ2-1, with 8 bases fitting TRBD2. In DNA, the CDR3 is TGTGCCACCAGCGGAGCAGCAGCGGGAGTCCACAATGAGCAGTTCTTC. Amino acids: CATSGAAAGVHNEQFF.